This T cell receptor beta chain was retrieved from a study of blood T cell repertoires in COVID-19. The wider study: The United States, Italy and Spain were the sources of the acute and convalescent COVID-19 samples. T cells, B-cell-depleted T cells, or PBMCs supplied cDNA or gDNA.

Profiling relied on immunoSEQ multiplex PCR, and the TCRdb table lists in-frame clones only, not all of them. Of 200,000 to 250,000 clones detected, approximately 84% appear once; the ten largest clones hold around 4%. CDR3 length: 16 residues. Trimming stripped 3 bases from V and 5 bases from J, with 19 bases between. CDR1 is LNHDA, CDR2 SQIVND, per germline (reference sequence). Material for sequencing was peripheral blood. The rearrangement uses TRBV19 and TRBJ1-2, with D uncertain. This clonotype originated in a man aged 50 or older with acute or convalescent COVID-19. CDR3 DNA: TGTGCCAGTAGTATTGGCTCTAGAGGGAGTGGGTATGGCTACACCTTC. Amino acids: CASSIGSRGSGYGYTF.